Listed below are T cell receptor beta chains from one sample, sequenced in a study of early T cells in non-severe SARS-CoV-2 infection. Via MiXCR, TCRdb re-called the 5' RACE reads, giving one row per CDR3 protein. The sample has 55,000 to 75,000 distinct CDR3 sequences; about 8.4% are singletons. The specimen sequenced was whole blood. These receptor sequences come from an adult who was a healthcare worker with PCR-confirmed SARS-CoV-2 infection or an uninfected control (not recorded which). Both conserved end residues are part of each CDR3. The D gene is left open where the match is weak. Where a row states a size, it is once, few, many or the class of an expanded clone; other rows omit it.

J,size,D,V,DNA,CDR3
TRBJ2-1,few,.,TRBV7-2,TGTGCCAGCAGCTTAAGGGCAGGACGCCGCTCTGCGAATGAGCAGTTCTTC,CASSLRAGRRSANEQFF
TRBJ2-1,.,.,TRBV9,TGTGCCAGCAGCCCCGTGGAGGGCCTCTCCTACAATGAGCAGTTCTTC,CASSPVEGLSYNEQFF
TRBJ2-1,many,.,TRBV5-1,TGCGCCAGCAGCCCCGGGAGCTCCTACAATGAGCAGTTCTTC,CASSPGSSYNEQFF
TRBJ2-7,.,.,TRBV13,TGTGCCAGCAGCGGTCCCGCCCACGAGCAGTACTTC,CASSGPAHEQYF
TRBJ2-7,.,.,TRBV29-1,TGCAGCGTAGGTAGGACAGCTCCACCGGAGCAGTACTTC,CSVGRTAPPEQYF
TRBJ2-2,.,.,TRBV2,TGTGCCAGCAGTGAAAGGGGCCTATTCACCGGGGAGCTGTTTTTT,CASSERGLFTGELFF
TRBJ2-7,few,TRBD1,TRBV28,TGTGCCAGCATTGGATGGACAGGGTTAAACGAGCAGTACTTC,CASIGWTGLNEQYF
TRBJ2-1,few,.,TRBV7-2,TGTGCCAGCAGCCCAAGGACACCCCCTGTCGGGAATGAGCAGTTCTTC,CASSPRTPPVGNEQFF
TRBJ2-1,few,.,TRBV18,TGTGCCAGCTCCCTACAGGGTAGCGCAGGCTACAATGAGCAGTTCTTC,CASSLQGSAGYNEQFF
TRBJ2-2,.,.,TRBV29-1,TGCAGCGCCCAAACCGCTGGGATCTTCACCGGGGAGCTGTTTTTT,CSAQTAGIFTGELFF
TRBJ2-1,many,.,TRBV5-1,TGCGCCAGCAGCTTCGAAGCAAAAAGCTACAATGAGCAGTTCTTC,CASSFEAKSYNEQFF
TRBJ1-2,few,TRBD1,TRBV28,TGTGCCAGCAGACGAGACAGGGCCAGCGCTGGCTACACCTTC,CASRRDRASAGYTF
TRBJ2-1,few,TRBD1,TRBV6-2/TRBV6-3,TGTGCCAGCAGTCAGGACAGGGCGGACTACAATGAGCAGTTCTTC,CASSQDRADYNEQFF
TRBJ2-1,few,TRBD2,TRBV20-1,TGCAGTGCTAGGACCCTAGCGGGAGGGAGGAATGAGCAGTTCTTC,CSARTLAGGRNEQFF
TRBJ1-2,many,TRBD1,TRBV7-9,TGTGCCAGCAGCTTAGCGCCGACAGGGATCATCTATGGCTACACCTTC,CASSLAPTGIIYGYTF
TRBJ2-5,many,TRBD1,TRBV12-3/TRBV12-4,TGTGCTTCCGGCAGGGGGCAAGAGACCCAGTACTTC,CASGRGQETQYF
TRBJ2-1,few,.,TRBV11-2,TGTGCCAGCAGCTTAGGATTAACGGTCCGGACCAATGAGCAGTTCTTC,CASSLGLTVRTNEQFF
TRBJ2-1,many,.,TRBV3-1,TGTGCCAGCAGCCCAACTTTTAGCTCCTACAATGAGCAGTTCTTC,CASSPTFSSYNEQFF
TRBJ1-1,many,TRBD1,TRBV18,TGTGCCAGCTCACCTGCGGGAGACAGGGGCGCGAACACTGAAGCTTTCTTT,CASSPAGDRGANTEAFF
TRBJ1-1,many,.,TRBV7-8,TGTGCCAGCAGCCCCGGGCCGCTGAACACTGAAGCTTTCTTT,CASSPGPLNTEAFF
TRBJ2-7,few,.,TRBV5-4,TGTGCCAGCAGCCGCGGGTACTCCTACGAGCAGTACTTC,CASSRGYSYEQYF
TRBJ2-1,.,.,TRBV12-3/TRBV12-4,TGTGCCAGCGCGCTGGGCGGGACGCCCACCTACAATGAGCAGTTCTTC,CASALGGTPTYNEQFF
TRBJ1-1,.,.,TRBV7-7,TGTGCCAGCTCAAAAGGGGTGAACACTGAAGCTTTCTTT,CASSKGVNTEAFF
TRBJ2-7,many,TRBD1,TRBV27,TGTGCCAGCAGTCCACGGGGACAGCAGCACTACGAGCAGTACTTC,CASSPRGQQHYEQYF
TRBJ1-4,few,.,TRBV6-1,TGTGCCAGCAGCGGACAGCTTAATAATGAAAAACTGTTTTTT,CASSGQLNNEKLFF
TRBJ2-3,few,.,TRBV24-1,TGTGCCACCAGTGAAGGGCGGGTCCCCACAGATACGCAGTATTTT,CATSEGRVPTDTQYF
TRBJ2-7,few,.,TRBV28,TGTGCCAGCAGTTCTGAGACACCCTACGAGCAGTACTTC,CASSSETPYEQYF
TRBJ1-2,few,.,TRBV19,TGTGCCAGTAAACGTCCCGGCCCGGGAAACTATGGCTACACCTTC,CASKRPGPGNYGYTF
TRBJ2-3,.,TRBD2,TRBV6-5,TGTGCCAGCAGTATTACTAGCGGGAGGACACATACGCAGTATTTT,CASSITSGRTHTQYF
TRBJ2-1,.,.,TRBV20-1,TGCAGTGCTAGAGGCACGGGCCTCAAGGTGGAGCAGTTCTTC,CSARGTGLKVEQFF
TRBJ2-1,many,.,TRBV4-2,TGTGCCAGCAGCCAAGATTTGGACAGACCTTACAATGAGCAGTTCTTC,CASSQDLDRPYNEQFF
TRBJ2-7,few,.,TRBV7-9,TGTGCCAGCAGCTTAGATGCCCTGGGGGGTAACTACGAGCAGTACTTC,CASSLDALGGNYEQYF
TRBJ2-1,many,.,TRBV6-4,TGTGCCAGCAGTGAAGACAGTAGTTACAATGAGCAGTTCTTC,CASSEDSSYNEQFF
TRBJ1-3,few,TRBD1,TRBV29-1,TGCAGCGGCATACGACAGGGGGCTGGAAACACCATATATTTT,CSGIRQGAGNTIYF
TRBJ2-5,few,.,TRBV16,TGTGCCAGCAGCCTAAGGGGAGGTGTGACCCAGTACTTC,CASSLRGGVTQYF
TRBJ2-3,few,.,TRBV7-6,TGTGCCAGCAGCTTAATGGCAGATACGCAGTATTTT,CASSLMADTQYF
TRBJ2-5,few,.,TRBV3-1,TGTGCCAGCAGCCAAGTCGCTGGGGCCCAGTACTTC,CASSQVAGAQYF
TRBJ1-5,many,TRBD1,TRBV6-6,TGTGCCAGCAGGCGACTTCAGGGGGATGCACAGCCCCAGCATTTT,CASRRLQGDAQPQHF
TRBJ2-1,many,TRBD1,TRBV20-1,TGCAGTAACCCGAGTACAGGGGGCTTGAATGAGCAGTTCTTC,CSNPSTGGLNEQFF
TRBJ2-3,many,.,TRBV2,TGTGCCAGCAGCCAGCCCGGGGCGGATACGCAGTATTTT,CASSQPGADTQYF
TRBJ2-1,medium-sized,TRBD2,TRBV4-2,TGTGCCAGCAGCCCCTCCCTAACGGGAGGGGACAATGAGCAGTTCTTC,CASSPSLTGGDNEQFF
TRBJ2-2,many,.,TRBV7-3,.,CASSPTPPAGLTPGSCFF
TRBJ2-7,few,TRBD1,TRBV18,TGTGCCAGCTCCCCCCGGACAGGGTACTACGAGCAGTACTTC,CASSPRTGYYEQYF
TRBJ1-2,many,.,TRBV30,TGTGCCTGGAGTGTACGTTTAGGGGCAGGGGACTATGGCTACACCTTC,CAWSVRLGAGDYGYTF
TRBJ2-5,.,.,TRBV7-2,TGTGCCAGCAGTTGGGCGGGACAGCAAGAGACCCAGTACTTC,CASSWAGQQETQYF
TRBJ2-1,few,TRBD1,TRBV5-1,TGCGCCAGCAGCTCGGGACAGCCTACCTACAATGAGCAGTTCTTC,CASSSGQPTYNEQFF
TRBJ2-7,many,.,TRBV7-9,TGTGCCAGCAGCTTAGGACGGAATGAAGTCACTTACGAGCAGTACTTC,CASSLGRNEVTYEQYF
TRBJ2-1,many,TRBD2,TRBV28,TGTGCCAGCAGTTACGCCGGGACTAGCGCCAGTGAGCAGTTCTTC,CASSYAGTSASEQFF
TRBJ1-2,many,.,TRBV11-2,TGTGCCAGCAGCTTAGGCAGGGAAGCTGGCTACACCTTC,CASSLGREAGYTF
TRBJ1-2,many,.,TRBV27,TGTGCCAGCAAGGCGGGCAGTACTAACTATGGCTACACCTTC,CASKAGSTNYGYTF
TRBJ2-7,.,TRBD1,TRBV29-1,TGCAGCGCCAGAGCCGGACAGGGGACCTACGAGCAGTACTTT,CSARAGQGTYEQYF
TRBJ1-5,few,.,TRBV28,TGTGCCAGCGGGGGATATAGCAATCAGCCCCAGCATTTT,CASGGYSNQPQHF
TRBJ2-3,few,TRBD2,TRBV30,TGTGCCTGGAGTCCCGGACTAGCGGGAGAGAGAGATACGCAGTATTTT,CAWSPGLAGERDTQYF
TRBJ2-3,few,TRBD1,TRBV3-1,TGTGCCAGCAGCCCCTCGACAGGGGGCGGAACAGATACGCAGTATTTT,CASSPSTGGGTDTQYF
TRBJ1-6,.,.,TRBV18,TGTGCCAGCTCACCATCGGGGGGCAATTCACCCCTCCACTTT,CASSPSGGNSPLHF
TRBJ2-1,few,.,TRBV29-1,TGCAGCGTTGGGTATTCCTTAAACAATGAGCAGTTCTTC,CSVGYSLNNEQFF
TRBJ2-7,many,.,TRBV7-6,TGTGCCAGCAGCTTAGTACGGGGTTCTGCGGGAGAGCAGTACTTC,CASSLVRGSAGEQYF
TRBJ2-7,many,.,TRBV5-1,TGCGCCAGCAGCCCGGGACCTCTCGGCGAGCAGTACTTC,CASSPGPLGEQYF